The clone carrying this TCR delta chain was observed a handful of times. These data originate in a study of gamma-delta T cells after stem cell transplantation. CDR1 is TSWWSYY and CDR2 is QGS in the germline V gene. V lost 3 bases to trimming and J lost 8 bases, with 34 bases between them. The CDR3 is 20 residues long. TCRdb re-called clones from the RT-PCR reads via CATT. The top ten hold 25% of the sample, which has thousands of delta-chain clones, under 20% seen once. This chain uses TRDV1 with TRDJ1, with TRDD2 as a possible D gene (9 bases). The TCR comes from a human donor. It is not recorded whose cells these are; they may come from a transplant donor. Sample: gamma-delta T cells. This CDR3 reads CALGDPFLRRTGGYPLKLIF. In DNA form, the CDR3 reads TGTGCTCTTGGGGATCCCTTCCTACGCCGTACTGGGGGTTACCCGCTCAAACTCATCTTT.